A selection of T cell receptor beta chains follows, all from one sample in a study of shared clonotypes between healthy human individuals. Sequenced by immunoSEQ multiplex PCR; TCRdb stores in-frame clones only, minus some. The table records about 490,000 clones, around four fifths of them present only once. What was sequenced was PBMCs. These receptors all stem from a woman in her forties in good health. Some clones in this sample may be carry-over from other donors' samples. The CDR3 runs from the conserved cysteine through the conserved F or W. The order of the fields is clone size, J gene, D gene, V gene, CDR3 DNA, CDR3 protein. A D gene is named only where the DNA matches it firmly. The size entry is marked missing in some rows and otherwise reads once, few, many or a size class.

. TRBJ1-4 . TRBV30 TGTGCCTGGAGCACATATAATGAAAAACTGTTTTTT CAWSTYNEKLFF
once TRBJ1-1 . TRBV19 TGTGCCAGTAGTATTGGGGGACTGAGAAACACTGAAGCTTTCTTT CASSIGGLRNTEAFF
. TRBJ1-5 TRBD1 TRBV5-4 TGTGCCAGTTCCAACTCCGGGACAGGGGCTCAGCCCCAGCATTTT CASSNSGTGAQPQHF
. TRBJ2-2 . TRBV5-1 TGCGCCAGCAGCTTCCCCAACACCGGGGAGCTGTTTTTT CASSFPNTGELFF
few TRBJ1-5 . TRBV30 TGTGCCTGGAGCGCACCTTTGGGATCCAATCAGCCCCAGCATTTT CAWSAPLGSNQPQHF
. TRBJ1-6 . TRBV5-6 TGTGCCAGCAGCGACTCCTATAATTCACCCCTCCACTTT CASSDSYNSPLHF
. TRBJ1-1 TRBD1 TRBV7-9 TGTGCCAGCAGCTCAGGGACAGGAGAAGCTTTCTTT CASSSGTGEAFF
. TRBJ2-7 TRBD2 TRBV5-1 TGCGCCAGCAGTCGCGGGACTAGCGGGCGGTCCTACGAGCAGTACTTC CASSRGTSGRSYEQYF
. TRBJ2-7 . TRBV6-1 TGTGCCAGCAGGCCGAGTGGAGTTCGCTACGAGCAGTACTTC CASRPSGVRYEQYF
. TRBJ2-1 TRBD2 TRBV13 TGTGCCAGCAGCTTGGAGGAGCTAGCGGGAACCAATGAGCAGTTCTTC CASSLEELAGTNEQFF
once TRBJ2-3 TRBD2 TRBV11-3 TGTGCCAGCAGCCGGGGACTAGCGGAAAGCACAGATACGCAGTATTTT CASSRGLAESTDTQYF
. TRBJ2-1 TRBD2 TRBV10-2 TGCGCCAGCAGTGCGGGGGGAGGGATCTACAATGAGCAGTTCTTC CASSAGGGIYNEQFF
. TRBJ2-2 TRBD2 TRBV18 TGTGCCAGCTCACCCGGACTAGCGGGATTATACCCCGGGGAGCTGTTTTTT CASSPGLAGLYPGELFF
. TRBJ2-3 . TRBV15 TGTGCCACCAGCGACGGGGGTAGCAGGAGCACAGATACGCAGTATTTT CATSDGGSRSTDTQYF
. TRBJ2-7 TRBD2 TRBV5-5 TGTGCCAGCGGGCCTAGCGGGAGTTCCTACGAGCAGTACTTC CASGPSGSSYEQYF
. TRBJ2-1 TRBD1 TRBV27 TGTGCCAGCAGTAGGGGACAGACTTACGATGAGCAGTTCTTC CASSRGQTYDEQFF
. TRBJ1-4 TRBD1 TRBV27 TGTGCCAGCAGCCGGGACAGCTTAAATGAAAAACTGTTTTTT CASSRDSLNEKLFF
. TRBJ1-4 . TRBV5-4 TGTGCCAGCAGCTCCGGGACTTCGAATGAAAAACTGTTTTTT CASSSGTSNEKLFF
few TRBJ1-1 TRBD1 TRBV25-1 TGTGCCAGCAGTGCACTGACAGGGGGCAACACTGAAGCTTTCTTT CASSALTGGNTEAFF
once TRBJ1-2 . TRBV6-7 TGTGCCAGCAGCCCGACCTACCTCCTACCTAACTATGGCTACACCTTC CASSPTYLLPNYGYTF
. TRBJ1-1 TRBD1 TRBV15 TGTGCCACCAGCAGCAGGGGGGCAGACACTGAAGCTTTCTTT CATSSRGADTEAFF